This paragraph reports one TCR beta chain. The antigen it recognizes is unknown. No base-level quality is on record; no much larger clone is a single base apart. The donors were healthy, HIV-negative adults who had no recently reported acute infections or vaccinations. Only Caucasian adults living in Nashville, Tennessee, USA were represented among the donors. CD4+ T cells were enriched through magnetic negative selection, after which naive cells were positively selected on CD45RA and the remaining negative fraction served as the memory subset. Blood was obtained by leukapheresis, after which PBMCs were separated by Ficoll-Histopaque density gradient centrifugation and cryopreserved in liquid nitrogen vapor phase. Purity and quantity of every magnetically sorted T cell population were checked by analytical flow cytometry. From each sorted fraction, genomic DNA was isolated and quantified by UV absorbance on a Nanodrop 2000c.

The data stem from a study of shared clonotypes between healthy human individuals (dated by TCRdb to between 2020 and 2021). In the study overall: A few men and a couple of women, aged 18 to 49 years, made up the cohort. For each donor, CD4 naive and CD4 memory were each given three plates, CD8 naive was given two plates, and CD8 memory was given one plate. Blood TCR repertoires of five healthy adults were deeply sequenced to estimate repertoire size and the extent of clonotype sharing between individuals. Different laboratories and diverse techniques were used to prepare libraries and sequence TCR repertoires, to increase sequencing depth and limit assay-specific biases. Per donor, leukapheresis produced somewhere between about 0.9 and 10 billion PBMCs.

Points the paper makes about the study in general: Higher generation probabilities were observed for clonotypes shared by all four sorted-subset donors than for non-shared clonotypes. When a few donors were compared, the shared fraction of clonotypes was about 5.4% for naive CD4, around 3.5% for naive CD8, roughly 2.5% for memory CD4, and around 0.37% for memory CD8. Only blood was sampled, and tissue TCR repertoires likely differ from those in blood. Even with the large sequencing depth, rarefaction of the sorted-subset datasets indicated that sequencing was incomplete. Based on pairwise subsampling, the degree of clonotype sharing among donors was expected to be affected by sequencing depth. Naive subsets generally had larger estimated clonotype richness than memory subsets. The genetic and exposure-history diversity represented was limited by the small number of donors.

Using the deep immunoSEQ assay, TCR CDR3 regions were amplified from genomic DNA by multiplex PCR. Extracted genomic DNA from each cell subset was distributed evenly across all wells of several immunoSEQ 96-well plates, and each plate was treated as a replicate. Each replicate PCR for sorted subsets received about 220 ng genomic DNA, equal to some 32,000 T cell genomes. Purified libraries were measured with a Qubit 3.0 fluorometer, size-checked on a Bioanalyzer 2100, and measured again with the KAPA Library Quantification kit. Every immunoSEQ 96-well plate was sequenced on a separate single-read 150-cycle Illumina NextSeq 550 flow cell. The paper's data handling went like this. Because only junctional sequences without quality scores were contained in the immunoSEQ output, filtering matching that applied to full-length reads could not be performed. To assign V/J genes and CDR3, sequences were annotated against IMGT germline references using PyIR, a Python wrapper for IgBLAST v1.9. Reads were removed for weak V/J assignments (E-value above 1e-6), missing CDR3, stop codons, out-of-frame junctions, or ambiguous translated residues. A V3J clonotype was defined by an identical inferred V gene, J gene, and CDR3 amino acid sequence. To compute the percentage overlap between repertoires, the number of shared unique clonotypes was divided by the size of the smaller repertoire. Richness of each repertoire was evaluated using RTK rarefaction, the Chao1 estimator, and Recon v2.1 estimates of unobserved clonotypes. Generation probabilities were computed with OLGA for all TCRbeta clonotypes obtained by the gDNA method from a few donors. TCRdb stores this immuneACCESS table with in-frame sequences only. Part of the clones is absent; in the studies checked, under half of the shortfall reflects unresolved V genes, and no reason is known for the rest. The V and J calls and clone size come from that table; D and trimming were worked out from the DNA. The sample contains 2,500,000 or so clones, approximately 92% of them found a single time. The top ten clones comprise roughly 0.13% of the sample.

The source material was naive CD4+ T cells sorted from blood. The sample's cell subset or site label is to be understood as: CD45RA+ positively selected. This sequence originates from a man aged 18 to 35 in good health.

The nucleotide sequence reads as follows: TGTGCCAGCAGTTACACCGGACAGATCTATGGCTACACCTTC. Its protein is CASSYTGQIYGYTF. The chain couples TRBV6-5 to TRBJ1-2; TRBD1 could be the D gene, as 6 bases match. V loses 2 bases of germline sequence and J loses 4 bases, and the interval between the two ends is 11 bases. The germline V gene yields MNHEY for CDR1 and SVGAGI for CDR2. The CDR3 covers 14 residues, taking in both the cysteine and the phenylalanine. The entry retains the CDR3 DNA only, 42 bases that are in frame from base 1.